Below, 30 T cell receptor beta chains from the same sample are listed, as sequenced in a study of T-cell reconstitution after alpha-beta-depleted transplantation in children. Using unique molecular identifiers, the investigators prepared the TCRbeta library. In TCRdb, the PCR reads were re-called with MiXCR into one record per CDR3 protein. The table has about 540,000 distinct CDR3 sequences, around 19% seen once; the top ten hold 2.5% to 3.5%. The sample was PBMCs from the stem cell graft donor, taken from the stem cell graft. The receptor set was obtained from a human donor who donated a stem cell graft to a child with acute lymphoblastic leukemia.

The chain uses TRBV9 and TRBJ1-2; D gene uncertain. Germline CDR1 is SGDLS and CDR2 is YYNGEE. CDR3 length equals 14 residues. V gave up 0 bases and J gave up 3 bases, with 9 bases separating them. Here the CDR3 DNA reads TGTGCCAGCAGCGTAGCGGGCAGATACTATGGCTACACCTTC. Its translation: CASSVAGRYYGYTF.

The rearrangement joins TRBV9 to TRBJ2-7; D may be TRBD1 (5 bases). The CDR3 loop spans 14 amino acids. Germline V lookup: CDR1 SGDLS, CDR2 YYNGEE. The V and J ends lost 2 bases and 5 bases respectively, with 14 bases between them. The DNA for the CDR3 is TGTGCCAGCAGCGTTGCAGTTCAAGGGGACGAGCAGTACTTC. This codes for CASSVAVQGDEQYF.

This clonotype occurred once. This chain joins TRBV29-1 and TRBJ1-2; TRBD1 might be the D (6 bases). The CDR3 sequence is 16 residues long. Looked up from germline, CDR1 is SQVTM and CDR2 is ANQGSEA. The V end was cut by 3 bases, the J end by 2 bases, with 19 bases between. The CDR3 DNA is TGCAGCGTTGATTTTAGTCGGCAGGGGTTCAACTATGGCTACACCTTC. It specifies CSVDFSRQGFNYGYTF.

This clonotype was seen a handful of times. V and J are TRBV5-1 and TRBJ2-7; a weak D match, TRBD2 (6 bases). The V end lost 3 bases, the J end lost 6 bases, and 16 bases lay between the germline ends. CDR3 size: 14 residues. Germline loops: CDR1 SGHRS, CDR2 YFSETQ. The CDR3 loop is CASSYIGGKGEQYF. The DNA of the CDR3 is TGCGCCAGCAGCTATATCGGGGGAAAAGGCGAGCAGTACTTC.

The sample holds a few counts of this clonotype. The chain employs TRBV7-9 and TRBJ1-1; TRBD1 might be the D (6 bases). The CDR3 contains 12 residues. V was clipped by 4 bases and J by 6 bases, with 9 bases between them. The V gene's germline CDR1 is SEHNR and CDR2 FQNEAQ (reference sequence). CDR3 amino acids: CASSSDSPEAFF. DNA of the CDR3: TGTGCCAGCAGCTCGGACAGCCCTGAAGCTTTCTTT.

The CDR3 is CASSPPWGGSPGELFF. For the CDR3, the DNA is TGTGCCAGCAGTCCCCCTTGGGGCGGGAGTCCAGGGGAGCTGTTTTTT. The gene calls are TRBV12-3 or TRBV12-4 and TRBJ2-2; the match to TRBD2 covers 7 bases. Trimming at V came to 5 bases and at J to 8 bases, leaving 14 bases not matched to a gene. This CDR3 has 16 amino acids.

The J gene is TRBJ2-7, the V gene TRBV29-1, with a tentative D call TRBD2 (6 bases). Trimming stripped 7 bases from V and 0 bases from J, with 16 bases between. The CDR3 consists of 14 residues. Germline CDR1 SQVTM, CDR2 ANQGSEA. The CDR3, as DNA: TGCAGCGCCTTGGGGGGTCAGAGCTCCTACGAGCAGTACTTC. This translates into CSALGGQSSYEQYF.

This clonotype was detected a few times. V usage is TRBV12-3 or TRBV12-4 and J usage is TRBJ2-2; 9 nucleotides agree with TRBD2. CDR3 length: 14 amino acids. V dropped 8 bases and J dropped 4; count of bases not matched to a gene: 5. The CDR3 sequence: CASLLREGTGELFF. As DNA, the CDR3 is TGTGCCAGCCTCCTGCGGGAGGGCACCGGGGAGCTGTTTTTT.

The chain couples TRBV6-5 to TRBJ1-5, with unresolved D. CDR1 MNHEY and CDR2 SVGAGI come from the germline V gene. V was clipped by 0 bases and J by 7 bases, with 10 bases between them. The length of the CDR3 is 14 residues. The CDR3 spells CASSYSTVRQPQHF. CDR3 nucleotide sequence: TGTGCCAGCAGTTACTCGACGGTTAGGCAGCCCCAGCATTTT.

J is TRBJ2-3 and V is TRBV4-1, with D possibly TRBD2 on 6 matching bases. CDR1 is MGHRA, CDR2 YSYEKL, per germline. V was pared by 10 bases and J by 4 bases, with 15 bases between. The CDR3 has 13 amino acids. In DNA, the CDR3 is TGCGCCACCAGAGGGACTGTTTCAGATACGCAGTATTTT. It codes for CATRGTVSDTQYF.

This clonotype was recorded many times. The chain couples TRBV5-6 to TRBJ2-1; D remains unclear. The CDR3 covers 15 residues. V was clipped by 0 bases and J by 2 bases, with 9 bases between them. Germline V gives CDR1 SGHDT, CDR2 YYEEEE. CDR3 nucleotide sequence: TGTGCCAGCAGCTTGGGCCCCGGAGCCTACAATGAGCAGTTCTTC. It is translated as CASSLGPGAYNEQFF.

This clonotype was picked up a small number of times. The chain is built from TRBV6-1 and TRBJ2-1; D is perhaps TRBD2 (6 bases). CDR3 length equals 13 residues. Looked up from germline, CDR1 is MNHNS and CDR2 is SASEGT. V gave up 6 bases and J gave up 3 bases, with 9 bases separating them. CDR3 coding DNA: TGTGCCAGCAGGGACGGGGGCTACAATGAGCAGTTCTTC. Amino acids: CASRDGGYNEQFF.

This clonotype has more than one count but fewer than ten. This chain joins TRBV7-2 and TRBJ1-5; possibly TRBD1 for D (6 bases). The CDR3 extends over 13 amino acids. Trimming left V 0 bases short and J 7 bases short, with 7 bases between. Germline V gene lookup returns CDR1 SGHTA and CDR2 FQGNSA. DNA of the CDR3: TGTGCCAGCAGCTTAGCCAGGGGCCAGCCCCAGCATTTT. It codes for CASSLARGQPQHF.

This clonotype was counted a few times. The chain employs TRBV6-2 or TRBV6-3 and TRBJ2-1, with 8 positions matching TRBD2. Germline CDR1 is MNHEY and CDR2 is SVGEGT. The length of the CDR3 is 15 residues. V lost 7 bases to trimming and J lost 4 bases; unmatched junction nucleotides: 9. CDR3 sequence: CASNSVAGTYNEQFF. For the CDR3, the DNA is TGTGCCAGCAACTCCGTAGCGGGAACGTACAATGAGCAGTTCTTC.

This clonotype was observed a handful of times. The V call is TRBV12-5, the J call TRBJ1-5; tentatively, D is TRBD1 (5 bases). Germline V gene data show CDR1 as LGHNT and CDR2 as FRNRAP. This CDR3 is 18 amino acids long. V was clipped by 5 bases and J by 7 bases, with 27 bases between them. CDR3 sequence (DNA): TGTGCTAGTGGTGTTCCCGGGACCCAGGGCGTTCTCCACCAGCCCCAGCATTTT. The encoded protein is CASGVPGTQGVLHQPQHF.

The chain recombines TRBV9 with TRBJ2-1; D remains ambiguous. V was cut by 2 bases and J by 8 bases, with 11 bases left in between. CDR3 length: 13 amino acids. CDR1 and CDR2 (germline): SGDLS, YYNGEE. As DNA, the CDR3 is TGTGCCAGCAGCGTCTCTAGTACCGATGAGCAGTTCTTC. Its translation is CASSVSSTDEQFF.

This chain uses TRBV20-1 with TRBJ2-7; unclear D gene. Germline V gene lookup returns CDR1 DFQATT and CDR2 SNEGSKA (reference sequence). The V end lost 0 bases, the J end lost 2 bases, and 5 bases lay between the germline ends. The CDR3 is 12 residues long. CDR3 residues: CSARDPTYEQYF. CDR3 DNA sequence: TGCAGTGCTAGAGACCCGACCTACGAGCAGTACTTC.

A few counts support this clonotype. DNA of the CDR3: TGCAGCGTTGATCGGACAGGGTATGACAATGAGCAGTTCTTC. This sequence encodes CSVDRTGYDNEQFF. V usage is TRBV29-1 and J usage is TRBJ2-1, with 8 bases aligning to TRBD1. The V segment lost 3 bases and the J segment 5 bases; nucleotides outside the gene matches: 6. The CDR3 has 14 residues. Germline CDR1 reads SQVTM; CDR2 reads ANQGSEA.

The V and J genes are TRBV20-1 and TRBJ2-7; D gene ambiguous. V lost 4 bases to trimming and J lost 0 bases, with 13 bases between them. The CDR3 has 14 residues. The germline V gene encodes CDR1 DFQATT and CDR2 SNEGSKA (reference sequence). CDR3 sequence (DNA): TGCAGTGCTACTCGAGATATCAGCTCCTACGAGCAGTACTTC. The encoded protein is CSATRDISSYEQYF.

The CDR3 coding sequence is TGTGCCAGCAGTTACTCGAGTAGAACCGTGAGAGGCTACACCTTC. Protein product: CASSYSSRTVRGYTF. The V and J genes are TRBV6-2 or TRBV6-3 and TRBJ1-2; D is ambiguous. Between the trimmed V and J ends, which lost 0 bases and 8 bases, there was a span of 16 bases. Germline CDR1 reads MNHEY; CDR2 reads SVGEGT. This CDR3 has 15 amino acids.

This clonotype was counted between two and nine times. The V and J genes are TRBV6-5 and TRBJ2-1; no clear D. The CDR3 sequence is 14 residues long. CDR1 and CDR2 (germline): MNHEY, SVGAGI. The V end lost 0 bases, the J end lost 4 bases, and 7 bases lay between the germline ends. The CDR3 is CASSYSSPYNEQFF. The CDR3 coding sequence is TGTGCCAGCAGTTACTCGAGCCCTTACAATGAGCAGTTCTTC.

This rearrangement joins TRBV5-8 to TRBJ1-1; D is unresolved. The CDR3 is 14 amino acids. V was trimmed by 1 base and J by 4 bases, leaving 11 bases between them. Germline V gene data show CDR1 as SGHTS and CDR2 as YDEGEE. This CDR3 reads CASSLMGMTTEAFF. CDR3 bases: TGTGCCAGCAGCTTGATGGGGATGACCACTGAAGCTTTCTTT.

The genes are TRBV12-3 or TRBV12-4 and TRBJ2-5; D is unclear. Trimming took 5 bases from V and 4 from J, leaving 5 bases between them. CDR3 length: 11 amino acids. As DNA, the CDR3 is TGTGCCAGCAGTGTAGTAGAGACCCAGTACTTC. This sequence encodes CASSVVETQYF.

The V and J genes are TRBV11-2 and TRBJ1-1, with 9 bases matching TRBD1. The CDR3 is 18 residues long. Germline CDR1 and CDR2: SGHAT and FQNNGV. V was clipped by 6 bases and J by 4 bases; unmatched bases: 18. This CDR3 reads CASREESTGGTRGTEAFF. The CDR3 DNA follows: TGTGCCAGCAGGGAAGAGTCGACAGGGGGTACGAGGGGCACTGAAGCTTTCTTT. Based on the CDR3 plus reference TRBV11-2 and TRBJ1-1, the full variable domain is EAGVAQSPRYKIIEKRQSVAFWCNPISGHATLYWYQQILGQGPKLLIQFQNNGVVDDSQLPKDRFSAERLKGVDSTLKIQPAKLEDSAVYLCASREESTGGTRGTEAFFGQGTRLTVV.

The chain couples TRBV5-8 to TRBJ2-6; D perhaps matches TRBD2 (5 bases). Germline CDR1 is SGHTS and CDR2 is YDEGEE. V was clipped by 4 bases and J by 0 bases, with 14 bases between them. The CDR3 sequence is 17 residues long. CDR3 residues: CASSRRTGHSGANVLTF. The CDR3 DNA reads as TGTGCCAGCAGCCGCAGGACTGGGCACTCTGGGGCCAACGTCCTGACTTTC.

The chain couples TRBV27 to TRBJ2-3; 12 bases line up with TRBD1. The V gene's germline CDR1 is MNHEY and CDR2 SMNVEV (reference sequence). V trimming: 4 bases; J trimming: 5 bases; junction bases outside the gene matches: 10. The CDR3 is made up of 17 amino acids. In nucleotides, the CDR3 is TGTGCCAGCAGTTCCTCCGGGACAGGGGGCATCGGAGATACGCAGTATTTT. Residues: CASSSSGTGGIGDTQYF.

This clonotype was seen a handful of times. This chain joins TRBV12-5 and TRBJ2-1; 12 bases align to TRBD2. The germline gives CDR1 LGHNT, CDR2 FRNRAP. The CDR3 has 16 amino acids. V trimming: 3 bases; J trimming: 8 bases; junction bases outside the gene matches: 8. The CDR3: CASGFTLAGGPDEQFF. For the CDR3, the DNA is TGTGCTAGTGGTTTCACTCTAGCGGGAGGGCCCGATGAGCAGTTCTTC.

In its sample, this clonotype was seen a few times. V usage is TRBV5-1 and J usage is TRBJ1-5; no reliable D call. This CDR3 spans 14 amino acids. Germline V gives CDR1 SGHRS, CDR2 YFSETQ. Trimming left V 0 bases short and J 4 bases short, with 8 bases between. The CDR3: CASSLGHGNQPQHF. CDR3 sequence (DNA): TGCGCCAGCAGCTTGGGACACGGAAATCAGCCCCAGCATTTT.

CDR3 protein: CASSLSPGQPTSGSPLSSYNEQFF. DNA for the CDR3: TGTGCCAGCAGTTTATCGCCGGGACAGCCTACTAGCGGGAGCCCCTTAAGCTCCTACAATGAGCAGTTCTTC. The rearrangement links TRBV27 to TRBJ2-1; 11 bases match TRBD2. Losses at the gene ends were 0 bases for V and 0 bases for J; bases not matched to a gene: 22. This CDR3 comprises 24 residues. Germline CDR1 reads MNHEY; CDR2 reads SMNVEV (reference sequence).

The CDR3 here is CASSPGIARGSREQYF. The CDR3 bases are TGTGCCAGCAGTCCCGGTATAGCCAGGGGTTCGCGCGAGCAGTACTTC. The gene calls are TRBV6-1 and TRBJ2-7; TRBD1 is a possible D gene (6 bases). CDR3 length equals 16 residues. Trimming removed 5 bases at V and 6 bases at J, with 23 bases between. In germline, CDR1 is MNHNS, CDR2 SASEGT.